The 14 T cell receptor beta chains below were found in one sample sequenced in a study of Ad26.COV2.S vaccination and SARS-CoV-2 variants. Treatment reported: about 20 received Ad26.COV2.S at low or high dose, single or two shots; 5 received placebo; per-sample allocation not given. Collection of the samples took place on day 63 after the first injection of vaccine or placebo. The repertoire was sequenced with immunoSEQ multiplex PCR; TCRdb's copy has only in-frame clones and lacks some. Here the sample spans more than 300,000 clones, 80% to 90% being singletons. The sequencing here drew on peripheral blood, taken in a trial of Ad26.COV2.S vaccine versus placebo. Source of these receptors: a person between 18 and 60 years old who received the Ad26.COV2.S COVID-19 vaccine or a placebo.

The V call is TRBV19, the J call TRBJ2-7, with 10 bases lining up with TRBD2. The CDR3 totals 13 residues. The germline V gene encodes CDR1 LNHDA and CDR2 SQIVND (reference sequence). J lost 4 bases, V lost 6 bases, and 3 bases had no gene match. The CDR3 sequence: CASRGLAKYEQYF. As DNA, the CDR3 is TGTGCCAGTAGGGGACTAGCGAAATACGAGCAGTACTTC.

The chain has TRBV7-2 and TRBJ1-3; D not resolved. The CDR3 sequence is 13 residues long. The germline gives CDR1 SGHTA, CDR2 FQGNSA. Trimming removed 4 bases from V and 4 bases from J, with 8 bases in between. In DNA, the CDR3 is TGTGCCAGCAGCTCTACAGAGGGAAACACCATATATTTT. Translated: CASSSTEGNTIYF.

V is TRBV5-1 and J is TRBJ2-7; 7 positions agree with TRBD1. The CDR3 sequence is 13 residues long. Trimming took 1 base from V and 6 from J; bases not matched to a gene: 4. CDR1 is SGHRS, CDR2 YFSETQ, per germline. CDR3 in DNA: TGCGCCAGCAGCTTGCCAGGGGGTTTCGAGCAGTACTTC. Amino acid sequence: CASSLPGGFEQYF.

This sequence joins TRBV4-1 and TRBJ2-3; a weak D match, TRBD2 (5 bases). Trimming took 5 bases from V and 2 from J, leaving 14 bases between them. CDR1 is MGHRA and CDR2 is YSYEKL in the germline V gene. There are 15 residues in the CDR3. The CDR3 spells CASSSPERNTDTQYF. CDR3 sequence (DNA): TGCGCCAGCAGCTCCCCGGAGCGGAACACAGATACGCAGTATTTT.

The J gene is TRBJ2-5, the V gene TRBV7-9, with 13 bases that match TRBD2. V dropped 4 bases and J dropped 5; count of bases not matched to a gene: 10. Per germline, CDR1 SEHNR and CDR2 FQNEAQ (reference sequence). The CDR3 loop spans 17 amino acids. The CDR3 coding sequence is TGTGCCAGCAGCTCTCGACTAGCGGGGGGAGAGCGGGAGACCCAGTACTTC. It specifies CASSSRLAGGERETQYF.

This chain uses TRBV2 with TRBJ1-1; D is undetermined. CDR3 size: 13 residues. The germline V gene encodes CDR1 SNHLY and CDR2 FYNNEI. V lost 4 bases and J lost 2, with 8 bases in between. The CDR3 DNA sequence: TGTGCCAGCAGTGTCGTGCCCAACACTGAAGCTTTCTTT. It translates to CASSVVPNTEAFF.

This clone was recorded only once. V usage is TRBV29-1 and J usage is TRBJ1-1; a weak D match, TRBD1 (5 bases). The CDR3 has 12 residues. Germline loops: CDR1 SQVTM, CDR2 ANQGSEA. V gave up 4 bases and J gave up 6 bases, with 12 bases separating them. The CDR3 DNA reads as TGCAGCGTTGTGACGACGGGGGCTGAAGCTTTCTTT. Its protein product is CSVVTTGAEAFF.

About this clone itself: Other DNA sequences of this sample code for an identical CDR3. This chain connects TRBV2 to TRBJ1-5; tentatively, D is TRBD1 (5 bases). The germline gives CDR1 SNHLY, CDR2 FYNNEI. V was clipped by 6 bases and J by 1 base, with 7 bases between them. This CDR3 contains 13 residues. The CDR3 protein is CASRWGSNQPQHF. The CDR3 region has the DNA TGTGCCAGCAGGTGGGGGAGCAATCAGCCCCAGCATTTT.

The rearrangement uses TRBV6-2 or TRBV6-3 and TRBJ1-1; D uncertain. CDR1 is MNHEY, CDR2 SVGEGT, per germline. Trimming left V 0 bases short and J 3 bases short, with 8 bases between. This CDR3 comprises 14 residues. The CDR3 loop is CASSYSRWDTEAFF. As DNA, the CDR3 is TGTGCCAGCAGTTACTCAAGGTGGGACACTGAAGCTTTCTTT.

The chain links TRBV28 to TRBJ1-5; possible D gene TRBD1, 5 bases. The CDR3 totals 21 residues. V was clipped by 5 bases and J by 5 bases, with 34 bases between them. The V gene's germline CDR1 is MDHEN and CDR2 SYDVKM. CDR3 bases: TGTGCCAGCAGTCCTAGAGGGGTGGGCGTCTTCGGTGTTCCCAACTATCAGCCCCAGCATTTT. Protein product: CASSPRGVGVFGVPNYQPQHF.

About this clone: At one end, the junction sequence differs from germline, possibly due to a read error. The chain has TRBV11-2 and TRBJ2-7; the D is unclear. The length of the CDR3 is 13 residues. CDR1 SGHAT and CDR2 FQNNGV come from the germline V gene. The CDR3 nucleotides read TGTGCCAGCCGCTTCTCCCCGGGCTACGAGCAGTACTTC. As protein: CASRFSPGYEQYF.

This clone is a singleton in its sample. This sequence joins TRBV7-2 and TRBJ1-2; D not certain. The length of the CDR3 is 14 residues. Per germline, CDR1 SGHTA and CDR2 FQGNSA. Trimming took off 5 bases at V and 6 bases at J, with 16 bases between the two ends. Here the CDR3 reads CASSPTVRPDGYTF. In DNA form, the CDR3 reads TGTGCCAGCAGCCCCACCGTGAGGCCCGATGGCTACACCTTC.

The chain links TRBV30 to TRBJ1-6; D is perhaps TRBD1 (6 bases). The V and J ends lost 4 bases and 11 bases respectively, with 12 bases between them. CDR1 is GTSNPN, CDR2 SVGIG, per germline (reference sequence). The CDR3 totals 12 residues. CDR3 DNA: TGTGCCTGGAATCTGGGGACACCACCCCTCCACTTT. As protein: CAWNLGTPPLHF.

J is TRBJ2-7 and V is TRBV6-1, with 7 bases matching TRBD2. Germline V gene sequence: CDR1 MNHNS, CDR2 SASEGT. Trimming cost V 2 bases and J 5 bases; bases outside gene matches: 15. The CDR3 totals 17 residues. CDR3 loop: CASSERGKRGGNDEQYF. The CDR3 DNA is TGTGCCAGCAGTGAAAGGGGAAAACGGGGAGGGAACGACGAGCAGTACTTC.